This TCR beta chain is drawn from a study of blood T cell repertoires in COVID-19. Libraries were prepared by immunoSEQ multiplex PCR; TCRdb keeps only in-frame clonotypes and omits some of them. The sample contains approximately 70,000 clones, more than 75% of which appear only once. This TCR was sampled from a human donor in a cohort sampled during active COVID-19. The specimen sequenced was peripheral blood.

Here the CDR3 DNA reads TGTGCCAGCAGTTCGACAGCCGGATCCCCCTATGGCTACACCTTC. Its protein product is CASSSTAGSPYGYTF. The chain joins TRBV2 to TRBJ1-2, with D maybe TRBD1 (5 bases). The V and J ends lost 5 bases and 4 bases respectively, with 17 bases between them. Germline CDR1 and CDR2: SNHLY and FYNNEI. CDR3 length equals 15 residues.